A selection of T cell receptor beta chains follows, all from one sample in a study of human T cells and chemical hapten exposure. TCRdb called the 5' RACE reads again in MiXCR, with one record for every CDR3 protein. The sample includes over 95,000 distinct CDR3 sequences, roughly 19% of them seen just once. The origin of the receptors is a human donor in good health. The CDR3 runs from the conserved cysteine through the conserved F or W. A D gene is named only where the DNA matches it firmly. Size is stated for part of the rows, as once, few or many counts, or as a class when the clone is expanded.

V	J	size	D	DNA	CDR3
TRBV30	TRBJ2-7	few	.	TGTGCCTGGAGTGTACCCCGGACCCGGCGCCACGAGCAGTACTTC	CAWSVPRTRRHEQYF
TRBV7-8	TRBJ1-6	few	.	TGTGCCAGCAGCCGGGCTGGGGGTTCACCCCTCCACTTT	CASSRAGGSPLHF
TRBV20-1	TRBJ2-7	.	TRBD1	TGCAGTGCTGATTCCGGGACAGGATCCTACGAGCAGTACTTC	CSADSGTGSYEQYF
TRBV29-1	TRBJ2-5	few	.	TGCAGCGTTGAGTTTGGAGGAGAGACCCAGTACTTC	CSVEFGGETQYF
TRBV7-8	TRBJ2-1	.	.	TGTGCCAGCAGCTTAGCAAGGGACTCTAGGGGAGATGAGCAGTTCTTC	CASSLARDSRGDEQFF
TRBV5-5	TRBJ2-7	.	TRBD2	TGTGCCAGCAGCACCGGGCGAGCGGGAGACGAGCAGTACTTC	CASSTGRAGDEQYF
TRBV30	TRBJ2-7	few	.	TGTGCCTGGAGTATGGAAGAAAACTACGAGCAGTACTTC	CAWSMEENYEQYF
TRBV6-2/TRBV6-3	TRBJ2-7	.	.	TGTGCCAGCAGTAACCCACGGCGGGGCATCAGCTACGAGCAGTACTTC	CASSNPRRGISYEQYF
TRBV7-9	TRBJ2-7	few	.	TGTGCCAGCAGCTTCGGGACAGTACTAGCCACCGGGGGCGAGCAGTACTTC	CASSFGTVLATGGEQYF
TRBV11-1	TRBJ2-1	few	TRBD2	TGTGCCAGCAGCTTAGCTGCGGGAGGGGACAATGAGCAGTTCTTC	CASSLAAGGDNEQFF
TRBV27	TRBJ1-5	.	.	TGTGCCAGCAGCCAGCGGGAAAGCAATCAGCCCCAGCATTTT	CASSQRESNQPQHF
TRBV24-1	TRBJ1-3	many	TRBD1	TGTGCCACCAGTGACCACAGGGGGCCCGGAAACACCATATATTTT	CATSDHRGPGNTIYF
TRBV7-9	TRBJ1-1	.	TRBD1	TGTGCCAGCAGCCCACGGACAGGGGTGTTCACTGAAGCTTTCTTT	CASSPRTGVFTEAFF
TRBV7-9	TRBJ2-3	few	TRBD2	TGTGCCAGCAGCTATAGCGGGAGTGGAGATACGCAGTATTTT	CASSYSGSGDTQYF